This T cell receptor beta chain was sequenced during a study of OX40 agonist ivuxolimab in advanced cancers. Background on the study: Averaging 60 years in age, with a range of about 23 to 80, the cohort was approximately 87% male.

The protocol was immunoSEQ multiplex PCR, while the TCRdb copy is restricted to in-frame clones and leaves out a portion. In the table there are more than 50,000 clones, roughly 90% of which are singletons. Germline CDR1 and CDR2: SEHNR and FQNEAQ (reference sequence). CDR3 length: 11 amino acids. With 3 bases removed from V and 10 bases from J, the gap between germline ends came to 7 bases. This TCR came from an adult with an advanced solid tumor such as melanoma, head and neck, liver or kidney cancer. The sequences come from CD4+ or CD8+ T cells sorted from blood, collected in a trial of the OX40 agonist ivuxolimab. V usage is TRBV7-9 and J usage is TRBJ1-3, with a possible D match to TRBD1 (5 bases). The CDR3 nucleotides read TGTGCCAGCAGCTTTGGGGGGACCATATATTTT. Residues: CASSFGGTIYF.